The 21 T cell receptor beta chains reported below all come from one sample, sequenced in a study of cytomegalovirus exposure and HLA in healthy donors. PCR involved 60 Vbeta and 13 Jbeta primers. The table came from immunoSEQ multiplex PCR; TCRdb's copy has only in-frame clones and leaves some out. Of some 130,000 clones listed, 83% were seen once; the top ten hold 0.95% to 1.5%. The sample comprised PBMCs. The source is a girl aged 2 to 10 in good health and CMV-seronegative.

Points on this clone: Compared with germline, one end of the junction differs, possibly owing to a read error. The J gene is TRBJ2-1, the V gene TRBV7-2; TRBD2 aligns across 10 bases. The CDR3 totals 16 residues. CDR1 is SGHTA and CDR2 is FQGNSA in the germline V gene. CDR3 nucleotides: TGTGCCAGCAGCCTAGCGGGGGCCGTCTCCTACAATGAGCAGTTCTTC. Translating it yields CASSLAGAVSYNEQFF.

This chain joins TRBV9 and TRBJ1-5; no clear D. Trimming pared 0 bases from V and 7 bases from J, leaving 11 bases between. This CDR3 is 14 amino acids long. Looked up from germline, CDR1 is SGDLS and CDR2 is YYNGEE. DNA for the CDR3: TGTGCCAGCAGCGTAGGTTATGGAGCCCAGCCCCAGCATTTT. Its translation: CASSVGYGAQPQHF. Looking up the rest from reference TRBV9 and TRBJ1-5 gives the full variable domain: DSGVTQTPKHLITATGQRVTLRCSPRSGDLSVYWYQQSLDQGLQFLIQYYNGEERAKGNILERFSAQQFPDLHSELNLSSLELGDSALYFCASSVGYGAQPQHFGDGTRLSIL.

V gene TRBV6-1 combines with J gene TRBJ2-1; TRBD2 matches 8 bases. Losses at the gene ends were 7 bases for V and 4 bases for J; bases not matched to a gene: 6. Germline V gene lookup returns CDR1 MNHNS and CDR2 SASEGT. CDR3 length: 14 amino acids. CDR3 amino acids: CASTERGGYNEQFF. In DNA, the CDR3 is TGTGCCAGCACCGAACGGGGGGGGTACAATGAGCAGTTCTTC.

The CDR3 DNA reads as TGTGCCAGCAGCTTGTCTTCGGGCTACGAGCAGTACTTC. It is translated as CASSLSSGYEQYF. The chain joins TRBV5-6 to TRBJ2-7; no firm D call. With 1 base removed from V and 3 bases from J, the gap between germline ends came to 8 bases. The germline V gene has CDR1 SGHDT and CDR2 YYEEEE. The CDR3 consists of 13 residues.

This clone has more than one count but fewer than ten. The CDR3 loop is CAWTYEQYF. CDR3 sequence (DNA): TGTGCCTGGACGTACGAGCAGTACTTC. The rearrangement joins TRBV30 to TRBJ2-7; D gene unclear. Germline CDR1 GTSNPN, CDR2 SVGIG (reference sequence). The CDR3 has 9 amino acids. Between the trimmed V and J ends, which lost 4 bases and 4 bases, there was a span of 2 bases.

The count of this clone is one. The chain carries TRBV5-1 and TRBJ2-1, with 9 bases matching TRBD1. After removal of 7 bases from V and 0 bases from J, the junction contained 26 bases not matched to a gene. The CDR3 has 22 amino acids. The germline gives CDR1 SGHRS, CDR2 YFSETQ. CDR3 in amino acids: CASRGQGVGQGIDQRSYNEQFF. CDR3 in DNA: TGCGCCAGCCGGGGGCAGGGAGTTGGACAGGGGATCGACCAGCGCTCCTACAATGAGCAGTTCTTC. Looking up the rest from reference TRBV5-1 and TRBJ2-1 gives the full variable domain: KAGVTQTPRYLIKTRGQQVTLSCSPISGHRSVSWYQQTPGQGLQFLFEYFSETQRNKGNFPGRFSGRQFSNSRSEMNVSTLELGDSALYLCASRGQGVGQGIDQRSYNEQFFGPGTRLTVL.

The chain carries TRBV9 and TRBJ2-7; 7 bases agree with TRBD1. V trimming: 0 bases; J trimming: 7 bases; junction bases outside the gene matches: 16. The V gene's germline CDR1 is SGDLS and CDR2 YYNGEE. The CDR3 sequence is 17 residues long. The DNA for the CDR3 is TGTGCCAGCAGCGTAGATTCCCCCCTTGAGGGGGCAGGGGAGCAGTACTTC. This codes for CASSVDSPLEGAGEQYF.

The gene calls are TRBV28 and TRBJ2-2, with TRBD2 identical over 7 bases. Trimming took 6 bases from V and 1 from J; bases not matched to a gene: 2. The CDR3 has 14 amino acids. CDR1 is MDHEN and CDR2 is SYDVKM in the germline V gene. CDR3 sequence (DNA): TGTGCCAGCAGGTCGGGAGGGAACACCGGGGAGCTGTTTTTT. Translated: CASRSGGNTGELFF. Complete variable domain (other parts from reference TRBV28 and TRBJ2-2): DVKVTQSSRYLVKRTGEKVFLECVQDMDHENMFWYRQDPGLGLRLIYFSYDVKMKEKGDIPEGYSVSREKKERFSLILESASTNQTSMYLCASRSGGNTGELFFGEGSRLTVL.

The rearrangement uses TRBV4-2 and TRBJ2-1; D is possibly TRBD2 (6 bases). There are 15 residues in the CDR3. The V gene lost 0 bases and the J gene lost 8 bases, with 14 bases spanning the gap. In germline, CDR1 is LGHNA, CDR2 YNFKEQ. In DNA, the CDR3 is TGTGCCAGCAGCCAAGATTTTGGAGGGGTCGATGAGCAGTTCTTC. This gives the protein CASSQDFGGVDEQFF.

This clone was observed a single time. The V call is TRBV2, the J call TRBJ2-2, with 7 positions matching TRBD1. J lost 2 bases, V lost 6 bases, and 6 bases had no gene match. The germline V gene has CDR1 SNHLY and CDR2 FYNNEI. The CDR3 length is 15 residues. CDR3 loop: CASSPDRVNTGELFF. The CDR3 DNA is TGTGCCAGCAGCCCCGACAGGGTAAACACCGGGGAGCTGTTTTTT.

This CDR3 is CASSVTGGGYGYTF. As DNA, the CDR3 is TGCGCCAGCAGCGTGACAGGTGGTGGTTATGGCTACACCTTC. V usage is TRBV5-1 and J usage is TRBJ1-2; possible D gene TRBD1, 6 bases. There are 14 residues in the CDR3. V was clipped by 4 bases and J by 5 bases, with 15 bases between them. The V gene's germline CDR1 is SGHRS and CDR2 YFSETQ. Full variable domain (outside the CDR3, taken from reference TRBV5-1 and TRBJ1-2): KAGVTQTPRYLIKTRGQQVTLSCSPISGHRSVSWYQQTPGQGLQFLFEYFSETQRNKGNFPGRFSGRQFSNSRSEMNVSTLELGDSALYLCASSVTGGGYGYTFGSGTRLTVV.

The chain uses TRBV27 and TRBJ1-5; D call uncertain. The germline V gene encodes CDR1 MNHEY and CDR2 SMNVEV (reference sequence). The CDR3 contains 13 residues. Trimming left V 6 bases short and J 3 bases short, with 9 bases between. CDR3 sequence: CASSPVLNQPQHF. The CDR3 DNA follows: TGTGCCAGCAGCCCGGTTCTCAATCAGCCCCAGCATTTT.

This chain links TRBV4-3 with TRBJ1-2, with D possibly matching TRBD1 (6 bases). The V end lost 0 bases, the J end lost 3 bases, and 11 bases lay between the germline ends. CDR3 length: 15 residues. Germline values: CDR1 LGHNA, CDR2 YSLEER. CDR3 sequence reads: CASSQEWGTYYGYTF. CDR3 DNA sequence: TGCGCCAGCAGCCAAGAATGGGGGACATACTATGGCTACACCTTC.

The gene calls are TRBV27 and TRBJ2-1; 12 bases line up with TRBD2. The germline V gene has CDR1 MNHEY and CDR2 SMNVEV (reference sequence). The trim removed 8 bases at V and 4 bases at J, leaving 3 bases unmatched. This CDR3 has 14 residues. The CDR3 reads CASSGTSGYNEQFF. The DNA for the CDR3 is TGTGCCAGCTCCGGGACTAGCGGGTACAATGAGCAGTTCTTC.

This chain uses TRBV5-8 with TRBJ2-1, with D unclear. V was trimmed by 3 bases and J by 3 bases, leaving 13 bases between them. The germline gives CDR1 SGHTS, CDR2 YDEGEE. CDR3 size: 15 residues. The CDR3: CASSSSHLRYNEQFF. In DNA form, the CDR3 reads TGTGCCAGCAGCTCAAGTCATTTGCGCTACAATGAGCAGTTCTTC.

This sequence joins TRBV2 and TRBJ2-3, with D possibly TRBD2 on 8 matching bases. V shed 10 bases and J shed 0 bases, with 23 bases lying between them. CDR3 size: 17 residues. Germline values: CDR1 SNHLY, CDR2 FYNNEI. The CDR3 nucleotides read TGTGCCAACCAAGGGGGCCCAGCGGGAGTTAGCACAGATACGCAGTATTTT. Protein sequence: CANQGGPAGVSTDTQYF.

This clone was seen only once. The V call is TRBV7-9, the J call TRBJ1-4; 9 nucleotides align to TRBD1. With V trimmed by 4 bases and J by 5 bases, 2 bases remained unmatched. This CDR3 comprises 14 residues. Germline V gives CDR1 SEHNR, CDR2 FQNEAQ (reference sequence). CDR3 in amino acids: CASSYGTGNEKLFF. The CDR3 DNA reads as TGTGCCAGCAGCTACGGGACAGGGAATGAAAAACTGTTTTTT.

This chain connects TRBV19 to TRBJ2-1; D gene ambiguous. The V and J ends lost 6 bases and 10 bases respectively, with 16 bases between them. Per germline, CDR1 LNHDA and CDR2 SQIVND (reference sequence). This CDR3 has 13 amino acids. This CDR3 is CASSYTHAREQFF. DNA for the CDR3: TGTGCCAGTAGCTATACCCATGCTAGGGAGCAGTTCTTC.

The gene calls are TRBV28 and TRBJ1-5, with unresolved D. The germline V and J ends were trimmed by 6 bases and 11 bases, with 17 bases remaining between them. The CDR3 sequence is 13 residues long. Per the germline V gene, CDR1 is MDHEN and CDR2 is SYDVKM. CDR3 residues: CASRPTARTAQHF. The CDR3 region has the DNA TGTGCCAGCAGGCCCACCGCCAGAACAGCCCAGCATTTT.

Only a few counts were recorded for this clone. The J gene is TRBJ1-1, the V gene TRBV18; 7 bases are shared with TRBD1. The germline CDR1 and CDR2 sequences are KGHSH and LQKENI. With V trimmed by 4 bases and J by 3 bases, 11 bases remained unmatched. This CDR3 is 16 amino acids long. The CDR3 loop is CASSHVTRGRYTEAFF. The DNA of the CDR3 is TGTGCCAGCTCACACGTTACCAGGGGGAGGTACACTGAAGCTTTCTTT. Complete variable domain (other parts from reference TRBV18 and TRBJ1-1): NAGVMQNPRHLVRRRGQEARLRCSPMKGHSHVYWYRQLPEEGLKFMVYLQKENIIDESGMPKERFSAEFPKEGPSILRIQQVVRGDSAAYFCASSHVTRGRYTEAFFGQGTRLTVV.

The chain employs TRBV5-1 and TRBJ2-2, with a possible D match to TRBD1 (6 bases). Germline CDR1 is SGHRS and CDR2 is YFSETQ. The CDR3 is 16 amino acids. V was pared by 4 bases and J by 0 bases, with 13 bases between. The CDR3 region has the DNA TGCGCCAGCAGCGAAACAGGGCCCCCGAACACCGGGGAGCTGTTTTTT. Its protein is CASSETGPPNTGELFF.